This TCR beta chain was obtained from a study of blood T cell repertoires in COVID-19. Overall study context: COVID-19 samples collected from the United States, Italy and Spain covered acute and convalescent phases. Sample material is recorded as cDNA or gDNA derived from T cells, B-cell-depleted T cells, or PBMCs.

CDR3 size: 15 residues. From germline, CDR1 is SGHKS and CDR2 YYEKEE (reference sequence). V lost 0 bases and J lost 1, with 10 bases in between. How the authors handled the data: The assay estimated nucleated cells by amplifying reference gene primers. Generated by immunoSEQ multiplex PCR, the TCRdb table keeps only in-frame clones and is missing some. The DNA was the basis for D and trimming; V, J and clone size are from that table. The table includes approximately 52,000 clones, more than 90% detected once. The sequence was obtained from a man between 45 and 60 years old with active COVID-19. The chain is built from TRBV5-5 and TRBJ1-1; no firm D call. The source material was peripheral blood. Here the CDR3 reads CASSLAQVRNTEAFF. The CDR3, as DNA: TGTGCCAGCAGCTTGGCGCAGGTGAGGAACACTGAAGCTTTCTTT.